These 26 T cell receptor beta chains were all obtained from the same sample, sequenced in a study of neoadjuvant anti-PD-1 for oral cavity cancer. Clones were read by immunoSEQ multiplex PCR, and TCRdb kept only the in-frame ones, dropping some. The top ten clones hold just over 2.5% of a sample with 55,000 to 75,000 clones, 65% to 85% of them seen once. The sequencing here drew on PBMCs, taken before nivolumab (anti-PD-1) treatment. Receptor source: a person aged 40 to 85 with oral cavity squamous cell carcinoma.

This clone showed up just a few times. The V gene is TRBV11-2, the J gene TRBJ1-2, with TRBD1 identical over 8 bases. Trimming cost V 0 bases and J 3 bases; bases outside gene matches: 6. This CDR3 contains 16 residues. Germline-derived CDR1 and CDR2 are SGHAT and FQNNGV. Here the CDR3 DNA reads TGTGCCAGCAGCTTAGAGATCCAGGGGGCTTACTATGGCTACACCTTC. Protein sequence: CASSLEIQGAYYGYTF. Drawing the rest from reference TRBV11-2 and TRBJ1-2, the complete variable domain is EAGVAQSPRYKIIEKRQSVAFWCNPISGHATLYWYQQILGQGPKLLIQFQNNGVVDDSQLPKDRFSAERLKGVDSTLKIQPAKLEDSAVYLCASSLEIQGAYYGYTFGSGTRLTVV.

The CDR3 reads CAGATDPRTPLHF. CDR3 in DNA: TGTGCCGGGGCGACGGACCCCCGGACACCCCTCCACTTT. J is TRBJ1-6 and V is TRBV6-1, with D tentatively TRBD1 (5 bases). V was cut by 11 bases and J by 11 bases, with 19 bases left in between. This CDR3 comprises 13 residues. Per germline, CDR1 MNHNS and CDR2 SASEGT.

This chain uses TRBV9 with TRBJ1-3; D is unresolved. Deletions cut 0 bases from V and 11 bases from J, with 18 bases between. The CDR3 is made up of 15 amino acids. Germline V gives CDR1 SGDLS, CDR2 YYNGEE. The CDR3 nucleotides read TGTGCCAGCAGCGTAGTAATAGGCCCGACCGCCGCCATATATTTT. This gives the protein CASSVVIGPTAAIYF.

The CDR3 protein is CASSSPLETQYF. Here the CDR3 DNA reads TGTGCCAGCAGCTCCCCTCTAGAGACCCAGTACTTC. The rearrangement uses TRBV7-8 and TRBJ2-5, with unresolved D. V lost 4 bases to trimming and J lost 4 bases, with 7 bases between them. Per the germline V gene, CDR1 is SGHVS and CDR2 is FQNEAQ. The length of the CDR3 is 12 residues.

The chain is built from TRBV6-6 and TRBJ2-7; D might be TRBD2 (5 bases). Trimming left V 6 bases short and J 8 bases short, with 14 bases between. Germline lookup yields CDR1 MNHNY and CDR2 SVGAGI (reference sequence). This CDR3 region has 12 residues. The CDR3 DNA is TGTGCCAGCAGCCCCCCGGGGATGAAGCAGTACTTC. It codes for CASSPPGMKQYF.

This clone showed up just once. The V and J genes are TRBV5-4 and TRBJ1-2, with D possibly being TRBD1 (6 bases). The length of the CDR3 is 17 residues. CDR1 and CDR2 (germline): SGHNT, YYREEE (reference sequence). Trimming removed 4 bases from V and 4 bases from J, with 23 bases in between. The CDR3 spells CASSHPAQGRTIYGYTF. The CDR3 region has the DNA TGTGCCAGCAGCCATCCCGCTCAGGGGCGGACCATCTATGGCTACACCTTC.

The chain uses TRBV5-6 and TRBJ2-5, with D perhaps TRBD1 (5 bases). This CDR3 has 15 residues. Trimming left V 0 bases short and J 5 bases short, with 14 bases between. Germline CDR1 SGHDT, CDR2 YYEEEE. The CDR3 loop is CASSLGWMKGETQYF. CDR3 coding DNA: TGTGCCAGCAGCTTGGGGTGGATGAAGGGGGAGACCCAGTACTTC.

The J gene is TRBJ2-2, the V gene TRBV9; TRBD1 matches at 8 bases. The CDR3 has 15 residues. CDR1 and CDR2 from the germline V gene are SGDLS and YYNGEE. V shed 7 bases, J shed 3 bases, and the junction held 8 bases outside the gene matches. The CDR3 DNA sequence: TGTGCCAGCTCCCAGGGGGCGGCTTACACCGGGGAGCTGTTTTTT. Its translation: CASSQGAAYTGELFF.

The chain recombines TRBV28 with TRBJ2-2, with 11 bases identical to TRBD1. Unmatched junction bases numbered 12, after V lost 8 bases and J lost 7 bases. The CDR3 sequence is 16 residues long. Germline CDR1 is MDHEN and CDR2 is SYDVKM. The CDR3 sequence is CASENGQGAEVGELFF. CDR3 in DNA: TGTGCCAGCGAAAACGGACAGGGGGCTGAAGTCGGGGAGCTGTTTTTT.

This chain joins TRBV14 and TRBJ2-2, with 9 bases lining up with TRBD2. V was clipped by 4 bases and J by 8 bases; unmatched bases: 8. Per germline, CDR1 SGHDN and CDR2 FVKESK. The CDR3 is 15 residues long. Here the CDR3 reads CASSPPGGRAGELFF. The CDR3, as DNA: TGTGCCAGCAGCCCACCCGGCGGGAGGGCAGGGGAGCTGTTTTTT.

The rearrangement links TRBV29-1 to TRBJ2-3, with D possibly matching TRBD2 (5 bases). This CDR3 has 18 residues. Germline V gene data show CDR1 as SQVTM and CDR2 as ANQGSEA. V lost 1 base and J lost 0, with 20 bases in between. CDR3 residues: CSVEGGPDFLTSTDTQYF. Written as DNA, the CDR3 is TGCAGCGTTGAAGGCGGGCCAGATTTTCTTACTAGCACAGATACGCAGTATTTT.

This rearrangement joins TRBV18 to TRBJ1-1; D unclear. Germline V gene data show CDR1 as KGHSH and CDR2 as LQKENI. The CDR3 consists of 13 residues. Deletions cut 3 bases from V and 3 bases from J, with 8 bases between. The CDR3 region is CASSPMGDTEAFF. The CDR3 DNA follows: TGTGCCAGCTCACCTATGGGTGACACTGAAGCTTTCTTT. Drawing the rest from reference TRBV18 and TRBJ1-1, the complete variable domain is NAGVMQNPRHLVRRRGQEARLRCSPMKGHSHVYWYRQLPEEGLKFMVYLQKENIIDESGMPKERFSAEFPKEGPSILRIQQVVRGDSAAYFCASSPMGDTEAFFGQGTRLTVV.

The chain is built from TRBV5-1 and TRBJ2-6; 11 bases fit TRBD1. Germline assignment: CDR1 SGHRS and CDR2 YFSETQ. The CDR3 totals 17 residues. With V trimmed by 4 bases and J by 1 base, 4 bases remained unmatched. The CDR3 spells CASSRDRGSSGANVLTF. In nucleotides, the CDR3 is TGCGCCAGCAGCCGGGACAGGGGGTCTTCTGGGGCCAACGTCCTGACTTTC.

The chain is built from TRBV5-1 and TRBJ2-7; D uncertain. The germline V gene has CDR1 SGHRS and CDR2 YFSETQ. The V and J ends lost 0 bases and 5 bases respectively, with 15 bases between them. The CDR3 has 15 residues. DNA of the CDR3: TGCGCCAGCAGCTTGGAAGTGTCCCATGTGGACGAGCAGTACTTC. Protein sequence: CASSLEVSHVDEQYF.

The CDR3 DNA is TGTGCCAGCAGTGCCCGGCAGGGGGCAAGCACTGAAGCTTTCTTT. It codes for CASSARQGASTEAFF. The chain carries TRBV6-1 and TRBJ1-1; 8 bases are shared with TRBD1. This CDR3 is 15 amino acids long. Trimming removed 4 bases from V and 4 bases from J; junction bases left unmatched: 8. CDR1 is MNHNS and CDR2 is SASEGT in the germline V gene.

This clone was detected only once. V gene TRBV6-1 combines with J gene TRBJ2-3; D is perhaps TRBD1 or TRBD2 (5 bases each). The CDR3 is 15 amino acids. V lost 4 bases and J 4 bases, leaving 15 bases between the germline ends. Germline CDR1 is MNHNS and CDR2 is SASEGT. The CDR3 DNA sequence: TGTGCCAGCAGTGTAAAAGGGGCTAGCCCAGATACGCAGTATTTT. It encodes CASSVKGASPDTQYF.

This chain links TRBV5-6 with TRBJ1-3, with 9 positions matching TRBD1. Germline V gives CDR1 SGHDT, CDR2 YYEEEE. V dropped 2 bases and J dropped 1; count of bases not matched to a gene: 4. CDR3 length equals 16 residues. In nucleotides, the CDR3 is TGTGCCAGCAGCTTAAACAGGGGGCAATCTGGAAACACCATATATTTT. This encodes CASSLNRGQSGNTIYF.

Written as DNA, the CDR3 is TGTGCCACCTCTAGAGCCGGGGTGGGGCAGCCCCAGCATTTT. Amino acids: CATSRAGVGQPQHF. The chain is built from TRBV15 and TRBJ1-5; D is unresolved. The V and J ends lost 8 bases and 7 bases respectively, with 18 bases between them. Germline-derived CDR1 and CDR2 are LNHNV and YYDKDF (reference sequence). This CDR3 comprises 14 residues.

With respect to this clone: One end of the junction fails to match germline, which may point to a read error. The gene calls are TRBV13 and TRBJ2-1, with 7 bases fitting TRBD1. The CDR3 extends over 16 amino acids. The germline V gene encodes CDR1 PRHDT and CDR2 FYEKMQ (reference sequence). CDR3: CASSLGQVLSYNEQFF. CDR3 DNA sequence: TGTGCCAGCAGCCTAGGACAGGTTCTCTCCTACAATGAGCAGTTCTTC.

The CDR3: CASRYGQIGNTIYF. CDR3 in DNA: TGTGCCAGCAGGTACGGACAGATTGGAAACACCATATATTTT. V is TRBV6-5 and J is TRBJ1-3, with a weak D call TRBD1 (6 bases). The CDR3 runs to 14 residues. Trimming shortened V by 6 bases and J by 3 bases, and 12 bases separated the two germline ends. Per germline, CDR1 MNHEY and CDR2 SVGAGI.

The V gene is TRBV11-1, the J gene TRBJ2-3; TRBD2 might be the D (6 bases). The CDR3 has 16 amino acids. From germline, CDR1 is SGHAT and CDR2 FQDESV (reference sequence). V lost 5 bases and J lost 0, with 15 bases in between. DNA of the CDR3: TGTGCCAGCAGCCAGAGCCCGGGAGTAAGCACAGATACGCAGTATTTT. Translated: CASSQSPGVSTDTQYF.

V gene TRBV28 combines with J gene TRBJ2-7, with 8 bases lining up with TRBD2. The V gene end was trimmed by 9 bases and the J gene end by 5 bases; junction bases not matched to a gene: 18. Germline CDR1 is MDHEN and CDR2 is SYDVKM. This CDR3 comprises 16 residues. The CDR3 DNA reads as TGTGCCAGTGGAGCCCTGGGACTAGAAGTTGTCGACGAGCAGTACTTC. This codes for CASGALGLEVVDEQYF.

The CDR3 nucleotides read TGTGCCAGTAAGTCCTCGAGGGGCAATCAGCCCCAGCATTTT. As protein: CASKSSRGNQPQHF. The J gene is TRBJ1-5, the V gene TRBV19; D is unresolved. The CDR3 covers 14 residues. The germline V and J ends were trimmed by 7 bases and 2 bases, with 12 bases remaining between them. Germline-derived CDR1 and CDR2 are LNHDA and SQIVND (reference sequence). Full variable domain (missing parts from reference TRBV19 and TRBJ1-5): DGGITQSPKYLFRKEGQNVTLSCEQNLNHDAMYWYRQDPGQGLRLIYYSQIVNDFQKGDIAEGYSVSREKKESFPLTVTSAQKNPTAFYLCASKSSRGNQPQHFGDGTRLSIL.

The CDR3, as DNA: TGCGCCAGCAGCCAAGAACTAGCGGGGGGATTCTACAATGAGCAGTTCTTC. Translated, it gives CASSQELAGGFYNEQFF. The V call is TRBV4-1, the J call TRBJ2-1; TRBD2 agrees at 12 bases. V shed 0 bases and J 3 bases; nucleotides not matched to a gene: 3. The CDR3 length is 17 residues. The germline V gene has CDR1 MGHRA and CDR2 YSYEKL.

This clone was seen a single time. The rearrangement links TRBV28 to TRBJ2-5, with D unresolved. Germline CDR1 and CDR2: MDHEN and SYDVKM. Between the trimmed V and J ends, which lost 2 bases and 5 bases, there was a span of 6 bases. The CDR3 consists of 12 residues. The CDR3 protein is CASSLVRETQYF. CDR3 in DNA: TGTGCCAGCAGTTTAGTGCGGGAGACCCAGTACTTC.

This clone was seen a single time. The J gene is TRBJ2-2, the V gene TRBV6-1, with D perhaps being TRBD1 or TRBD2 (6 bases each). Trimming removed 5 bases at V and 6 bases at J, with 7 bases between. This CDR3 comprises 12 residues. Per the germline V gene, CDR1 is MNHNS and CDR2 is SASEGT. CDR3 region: CASSRGAGELFF. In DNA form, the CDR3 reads TGTGCCAGCAGTAGGGGGGCCGGGGAGCTGTTTTTT.